The 5 T cell receptor beta chains below were found in one sample sequenced in a study of cytomegalovirus exposure and HLA in healthy donors. The PCR employed 60 Vbeta primers together with 13 Jbeta primers. Measured with immunoSEQ multiplex PCR; TCRdb has only the in-frame clones, and not every one. This table has approximately 190,000 clones, 75% to 85% appearing once. The sequenced material came from PBMCs. All receptors come from a woman between 18 and 30 years old in good health and CMV-seronegative.

The J gene is TRBJ2-1, the V gene TRBV6-5; 13 bases align to TRBD2. From germline, CDR1 is MNHEY and CDR2 SVGAGI. The CDR3 totals 15 residues. The J segment lost 6 bases and the V segment lost 2 bases, leaving 1 base of the junction unmatched. The CDR3 DNA follows: TGTGCCAGCAGTTACGGACTAGCGGGAGTCAATGAGCAGTTCTTC. Its protein is CASSYGLAGVNEQFF.

The chain uses TRBV7-9 and TRBJ1-2; 8 nucleotides agree with TRBD1. The CDR3 consists of 13 residues. Unmatched junction bases numbered 7, after V lost 5 bases and J lost 8 bases. Per germline, CDR1 SEHNR and CDR2 FQNEAQ (reference sequence). The CDR3 bases are TGTGCCAGCAGCCCTTCAGGGGGCGACGGCTACACCTTC. Its translation: CASSPSGGDGYTF.

CDR3 nucleotides: TGCGCCAGCAGCTTGGTAGCTAATGAGCAGTTCTTC. This encodes CASSLVANEQFF. The chain combines TRBV5-1 with TRBJ2-1; no definite D call. The CDR3 totals 12 residues. CDR1 and CDR2 (germline): SGHRS, YFSETQ. V gave up 0 bases and J gave up 7 bases, with 5 bases separating them.

This clone was seen a single time. The CDR3 nucleotides read TGTGTCAGATGGAAACCGGGACAGGGTAAATACGAGCAGTACTTC. It translates to CVRWKPGQGKYEQYF. The V and J genes are TRBV7-5 and TRBJ2-7; the table's TRBD1 call for D was not verified on the DNA. TRBV7-5 is a recognized pseudogene. The CDR3 totals 15 residues.

The rearrangement links TRBV5-6 to TRBJ2-1; tentative D call: TRBD1 (6 bases). The germline gives CDR1 SGHDT, CDR2 YYEEEE. V gave up 4 bases and J gave up 12 bases, with 11 bases separating them. This CDR3 has 11 residues. The CDR3 is CASSTDRRQFF. The CDR3 nucleotides are TGTGCCAGCAGCACCGACAGGAGGCAGTTCTTC.